The 2 T cell receptor beta chains presented below share a single source sample, sequenced in a study of beta chain features in type 1 diabetes. Expressed TCRB transcripts got sequenced, as all isolated RNA was reverse transcribed. Assay used: immunoSEQ multiplex PCR; TCRdb lists only in-frame clones, some missing. This repertoire shows about half a million clones, roughly an eighth found once; its top ten account for approximately 0.05%. Material for sequencing was naive CD4+ T cells from blood. The receptors come from a woman younger than 35 in good health.

This rearrangement joins TRBV18 to TRBJ2-5; no clear D gene. The CDR3 consists of 13 residues. Looked up from germline, CDR1 is KGHSH and CDR2 is LQKENI. The germline V and J ends were trimmed by 2 bases and 0 bases, with 4 bases remaining between them. The CDR3 DNA follows: TGTGCCAGCTCACCAGAGTACCAAGAGACCCAGTACTTC. Amino acid sequence: CASSPEYQETQYF.

The chain combines TRBV30 with TRBJ2-5; unclear D gene. The DNA end is more similar to TRBJ2-7, so the J call may be wrong. Germline assignment: CDR1 GTSNPN and CDR2 SVGIG (reference sequence). There are 11 residues in the CDR3. The CDR3 here is CAWKTVIEQYF. The CDR3 DNA reads TGTGCCTGGAAGACGGTTATCGAGCAGTACTTC.